These T cell receptor beta chains were read from a single sample in a study of Ad26.COV2.S vaccination and SARS-CoV-2 variants. Some clones are missing from TCRdb's copy, which holds only in-frame ones; the method was immunoSEQ multiplex PCR. The data contain 300,000 to 400,000 clones, roughly 89% of them singletons. The specimen was peripheral blood, collected in a trial of Ad26.COV2.S vaccine versus placebo. The receptors shown here come from a person aged 18-65 years who received the Ad26.COV2.S COVID-19 vaccine or a placebo. The CDR3 runs from the conserved cysteine through the conserved F or W. The D gene is left open where the match is weak. Expanded clones get a size class; other rows say once, few or many, or leave the size out.

-	-	TRBV5-4	TRBJ1-3	TGTGCCAGCAGCTTGGATCAGGGAAACACCATATATTTT	CASSLDQGNTIYF
-	TRBD1	TRBV4-1	TRBJ2-7	TGCGCCAGCAGCCTAGGACAGGGGGGGGAGCAGTACTTC	CASSLGQGGEQYF
-	-	TRBV9	TRBJ2-2	TGTGCCAGCAGCGTAGCTGGTCGGGCCGGGGAGCTGTTTTTT	CASSVAGRAGELFF
-	-	TRBV11-2	TRBJ2-6	TGTGCCAGCAGCACAAAACAGGGCTCCGGGGCCAACGTCCTGACTTTC	CASSTKQGSGANVLTF
-	-	TRBV19	TRBJ1-2	TGTGCCAGTAGTGGAGAGGGAAGAGGTGTCTATGGCTACACCTTC	CASSGEGRGVYGYTF
-	-	TRBV10-3	TRBJ2-1	TGTGCCATCAGTGAGTCGGAGGTCACCAACAATGAGCAGTTCTTC	CAISESEVTNNEQFF
few	TRBD1	TRBV7-9	TRBJ1-2	TGTGCCAGCAGCTTAGCGGGCGGACAGGGCCTGAACACCTTC	CASSLAGGQGLNTF
-	TRBD1	TRBV12-5	TRBJ1-1	TGTGCTAGTGGTTTGGCGAGACAGGGCGGGGACACTGAAGCTTTCTTT	CASGLARQGGDTEAFF
-	TRBD1	TRBV15	TRBJ2-1	TGTGCCACCAGCAGTCCCTTAAGACAGGGCAATGAGCAGTTCTTC	CATSSPLRQGNEQFF
-	TRBD1	TRBV5-1	TRBJ2-2	TGCGCCAGCAGCAGGGGGCGCGACACCGGGGAGCTGTTTTTT	CASSRGRDTGELFF
-	-	TRBV29-1	TRBJ1-1	TGCAGCGTTGAAGTTTTCGAGGGTTGGGACACTGAAGCTTTCTTT	CSVEVFEGWDTEAFF
many	TRBD1	TRBV7-9	TRBJ1-6	TGTGCCAGCAGCTTGGCACAGGGGCGATCACCCCTCCACTTT	CASSLAQGRSPLHF
-	-	TRBV28	TRBJ2-2	TGTGCCAGCAGCAGCCCGGGACGTTACTACACTACTAACACCGGGGAGCTGTTTTTT	CASSSPGRYYTTNTGELFF
-	-	TRBV13	TRBJ1-1	TGTGCCAGCAGCAAGGGGAGGAACACTGAAGCTTTCTTT	CASSKGRNTEAFF
-	-	TRBV12-3/TRBV12-4	TRBJ2-1	TGTGCCAGCACCCCCGGGGGATTCAATGAGCAGTTCTTC	CASTPGGFNEQFF
-	TRBD1	TRBV28	TRBJ1-2	TGTGCCAGCAGTCAGACAGGGGGCGACTATGGCTACACCTTC	CASSQTGGDYGYTF
once	-	TRBV4-3	TRBJ1-2	TGCGCCAGCAGCCCTGGCCAAACAGGGACGGATGGCTACACCTTC	CASSPGQTGTDGYTF
few	TRBD1	TRBV5-6	TRBJ2-7	TGTGCCAGCAGCTGGGGGACAGGTAGCTCCTACGAGCAGTACTTC	CASSWGTGSSYEQYF
-	TRBD2	TRBV11-2	TRBJ2-5	TGTGCCAGCAGCCCGTCCCTAGCGGGACAAGAGACCCAGTACTTC	CASSPSLAGQETQYF
-	-	TRBV27	TRBJ2-5	TGTGCCAGCAGTTTATTTCCACCACCACTCGATCAGGGATACGAAGAGACCCAGTACTTC	CASSLFPPPLDQGYEETQYF
-	-	TRBV7-9	TRBJ1-1	TGTGCCAGCAGCTTAGGAAGGAATGAGAACACTGAAGCTTTCTTT	CASSLGRNENTEAFF
few	-	TRBV10-2	TRBJ2-3	TGCGCCAGCAGTGAGATTTCAGATACGCAGTATTTT	CASSEISDTQYF
once	TRBD1	TRBV28	TRBJ2-7	TGTGCCAGCAGTAGCACCGGGACAGGGTACGACGAGCAGTACTTC	CASSSTGTGYDEQYF
-	-	TRBV4-3	TRBJ1-4	TGCGCCAGCAGCCAAGGGGGGGCCCCGCTCTCAACTAATGAAAAACTGTTTTTT	CASSQGGAPLSTNEKLFF
once	TRBD2	TRBV7-6	TRBJ2-7	TGTGCCAGCAGCTTAGGAAGGGAGGGAGGCGAGCAGTACTTC	CASSLGREGGEQYF
-	-	TRBV19	TRBJ2-7	TGTGCCAGTAGTATGGAGAGAGGGCAGGGAAGCCACGAGCAGTACTTC	CASSMERGQGSHEQYF
-	-	TRBV4-3	TRBJ1-2	TGCGCCAGCAGCCACTTGGACAAATCCTTCGGCTACACCTTC	CASSHLDKSFGYTF
-	-	TRBV5-6	TRBJ1-1	TGTGCCAGCAGCTTCCGGGGGGACGGCACTGAAGCTTTCTTT	CASSFRGDGTEAFF
-	-	TRBV7-2	TRBJ2-5	TGTGCCAGCAGCTTAGGCAGGAGGTCCGAGACCCAGTACTTC	CASSLGRRSETQYF
-	-	TRBV27	TRBJ2-2	TGTGCCAGCAGCCCCGGAGAAACCGGGGAGCTGTTTTTT	CASSPGETGELFF
-	TRBD1	TRBV5-1	TRBJ2-5	TGCGCCAGCAGCGGGGACAGGGTGGAGACCCAGTACTTC	CASSGDRVETQYF
-	-	TRBV7-8	TRBJ1-6	TGTGCCAGCAGCTTAAATGCGGCAAATTCACCCCTCCACTTT	CASSLNAANSPLHF
-	TRBD2	TRBV5-1	TRBJ2-1	TGCGCCAGCAGCCCTAGCGGGAGGAGGGATGAGCAGTTCTTC	CASSPSGRRDEQFF
-	-	TRBV2	TRBJ2-7	TGTGCCAGCAGTGATGAACAGGGCGAGCAGTACTTC	CASSDEQGEQYF